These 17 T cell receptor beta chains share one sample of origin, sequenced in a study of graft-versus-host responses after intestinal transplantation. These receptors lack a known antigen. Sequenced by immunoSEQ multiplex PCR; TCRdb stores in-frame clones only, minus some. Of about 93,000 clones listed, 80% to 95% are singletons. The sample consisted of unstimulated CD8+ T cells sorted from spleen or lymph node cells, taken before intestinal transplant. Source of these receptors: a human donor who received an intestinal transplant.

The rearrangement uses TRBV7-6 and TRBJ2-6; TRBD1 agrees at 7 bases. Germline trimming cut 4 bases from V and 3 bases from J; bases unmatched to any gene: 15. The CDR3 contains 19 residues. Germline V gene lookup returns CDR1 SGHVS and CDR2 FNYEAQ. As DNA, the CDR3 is TGTGCCAGCAGCTACACCACAAGGCAGGGGGTTGGTGGGGCCAACGTCCTGACTTTC. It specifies CASSYTTRQGVGGANVLTF.

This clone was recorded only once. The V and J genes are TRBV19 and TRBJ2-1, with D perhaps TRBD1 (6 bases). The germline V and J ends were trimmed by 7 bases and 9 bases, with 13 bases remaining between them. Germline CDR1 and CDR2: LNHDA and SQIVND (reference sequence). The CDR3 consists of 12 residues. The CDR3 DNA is TGTGCCAGTACCAAAACAGGGTTTGAGCAGTTCTTC. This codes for CASTKTGFEQFF. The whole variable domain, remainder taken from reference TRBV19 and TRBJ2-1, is DGGITQSPKYLFRKEGQNVTLSCEQNLNHDAMYWYRQDPGQGLRLIYYSQIVNDFQKGDIAEGYSVSREKKESFPLTVTSAQKNPTAFYLCASTKTGFEQFFGPGTRLTVL.

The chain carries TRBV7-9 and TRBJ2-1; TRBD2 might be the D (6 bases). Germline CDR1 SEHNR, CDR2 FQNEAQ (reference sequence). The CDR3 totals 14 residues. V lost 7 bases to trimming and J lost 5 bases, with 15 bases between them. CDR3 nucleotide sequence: TGTGCCAGCATGGCGGCGGGACTGGACAATGAGCAGTTCTTC. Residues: CASMAAGLDNEQFF. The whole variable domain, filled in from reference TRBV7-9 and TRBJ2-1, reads DTGVSQNPRHKITKRGQNVTFRCDPISEHNRLYWYRQTLGQGPEFLTYFQNEAQLEKSRLLSDRFSAERPKGSFSTLEIQRTEQGDSAMYLCASMAAGLDNEQFFGPGTRLTVL.

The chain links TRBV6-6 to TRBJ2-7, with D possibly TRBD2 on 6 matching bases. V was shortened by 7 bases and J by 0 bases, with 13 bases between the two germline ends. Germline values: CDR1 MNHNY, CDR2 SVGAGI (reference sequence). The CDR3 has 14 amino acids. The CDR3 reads CASKNLANSYEQYF. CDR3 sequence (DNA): TGTGCCAGCAAAAATCTAGCGAACTCCTACGAGCAGTACTTC.

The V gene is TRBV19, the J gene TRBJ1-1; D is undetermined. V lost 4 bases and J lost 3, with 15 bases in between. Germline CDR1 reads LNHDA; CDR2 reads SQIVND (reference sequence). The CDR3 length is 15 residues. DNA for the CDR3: TGTGCCAGTAGTAATCCGCCCGCCGGAGACACTGAAGCTTTCTTT. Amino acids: CASSNPPAGDTEAFF.

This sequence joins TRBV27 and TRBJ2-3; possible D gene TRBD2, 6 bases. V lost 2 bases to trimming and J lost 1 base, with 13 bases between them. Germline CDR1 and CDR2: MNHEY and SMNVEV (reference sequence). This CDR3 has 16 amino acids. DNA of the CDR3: TGTGCCAGCAGTTTACTCACCCCTAGCGGCACAGATACGCAGTATTTT. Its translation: CASSLLTPSGTDTQYF.

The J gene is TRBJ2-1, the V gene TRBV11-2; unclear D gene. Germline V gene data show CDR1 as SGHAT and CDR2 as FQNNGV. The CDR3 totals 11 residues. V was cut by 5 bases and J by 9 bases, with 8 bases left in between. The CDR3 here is CASSPGSEQFF. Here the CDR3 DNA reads TGTGCCAGCAGCCCAGGTTCTGAGCAGTTCTTC.

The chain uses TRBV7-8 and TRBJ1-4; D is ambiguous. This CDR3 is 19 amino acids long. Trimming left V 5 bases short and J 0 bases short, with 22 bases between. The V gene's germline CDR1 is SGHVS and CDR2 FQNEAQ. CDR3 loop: CASSPEMWRVESTNEKLFF. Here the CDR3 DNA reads TGTGCCAGCAGCCCCGAAATGTGGAGGGTGGAATCAACTAATGAAAAACTGTTTTTT.

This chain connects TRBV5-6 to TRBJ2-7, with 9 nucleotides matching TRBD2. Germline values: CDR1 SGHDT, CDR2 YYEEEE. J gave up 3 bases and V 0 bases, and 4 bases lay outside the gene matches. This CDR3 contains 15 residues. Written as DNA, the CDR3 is TGTGCCAGCAGCTTGGCGCGGGAGGGCCTCTACGAGCAGTACTTC. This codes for CASSLAREGLYEQYF.

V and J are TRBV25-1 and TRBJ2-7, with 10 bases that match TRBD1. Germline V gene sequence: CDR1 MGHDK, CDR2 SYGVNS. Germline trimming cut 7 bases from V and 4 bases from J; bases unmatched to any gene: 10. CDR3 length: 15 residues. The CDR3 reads CASNRRWDRGYEQYF. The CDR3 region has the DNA TGTGCCAGCAACCGTCGGTGGGACAGGGGTTACGAGCAGTACTTC.

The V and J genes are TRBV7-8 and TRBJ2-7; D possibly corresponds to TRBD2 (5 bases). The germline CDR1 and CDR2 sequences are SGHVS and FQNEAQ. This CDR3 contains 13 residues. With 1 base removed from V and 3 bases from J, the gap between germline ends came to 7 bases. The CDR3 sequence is CASSLDGLYEQYF. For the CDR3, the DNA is TGTGCCAGCAGCTTAGACGGACTCTACGAGCAGTACTTC.

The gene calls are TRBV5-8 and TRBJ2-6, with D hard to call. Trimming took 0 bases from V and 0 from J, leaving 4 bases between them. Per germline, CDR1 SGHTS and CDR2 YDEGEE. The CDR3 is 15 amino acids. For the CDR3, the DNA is TGTGCCAGCAGCTTGGGCAGCTCTGGGGCCAACGTCCTGACTTTC. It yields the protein CASSLGSSGANVLTF.

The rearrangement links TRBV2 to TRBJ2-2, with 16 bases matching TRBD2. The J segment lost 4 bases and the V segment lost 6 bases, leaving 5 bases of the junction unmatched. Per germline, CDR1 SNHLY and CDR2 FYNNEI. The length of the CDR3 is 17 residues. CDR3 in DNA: TGTGCCAGCAGCGGGACTAGCGGGAGGGCCGTCACCGGGGAGCTGTTTTTT. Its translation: CASSGTSGRAVTGELFF. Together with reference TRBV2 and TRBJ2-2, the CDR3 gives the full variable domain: EPEVTQTPSHQVTQMGQEVILRCVPISNHLYFYWYRQILGQKVEFLVSFYNNEISEKSEIFDDQFSVERPDGSNFTLKIRSTKLEDSAMYFCASSGTSGRAVTGELFFGEGSRLTVL.

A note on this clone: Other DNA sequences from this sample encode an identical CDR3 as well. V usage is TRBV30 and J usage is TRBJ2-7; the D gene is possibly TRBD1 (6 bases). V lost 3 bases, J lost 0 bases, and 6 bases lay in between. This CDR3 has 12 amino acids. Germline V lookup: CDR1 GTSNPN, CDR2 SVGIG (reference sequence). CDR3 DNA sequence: TGTGCCTGGAGGGACAGCTCCTACGAGCAGTACTTC. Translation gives CAWRDSSYEQYF.

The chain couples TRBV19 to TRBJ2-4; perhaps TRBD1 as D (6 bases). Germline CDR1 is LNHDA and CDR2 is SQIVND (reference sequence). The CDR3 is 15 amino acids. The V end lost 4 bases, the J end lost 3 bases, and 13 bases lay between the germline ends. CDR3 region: CASSTHGQNKNIQYF. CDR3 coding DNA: TGTGCCAGTAGTACCCACGGACAGAACAAAAACATTCAGTACTTC.

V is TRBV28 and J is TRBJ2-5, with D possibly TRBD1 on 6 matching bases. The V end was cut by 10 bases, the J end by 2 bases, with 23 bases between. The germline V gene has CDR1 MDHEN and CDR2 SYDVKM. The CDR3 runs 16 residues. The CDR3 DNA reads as TGTGCCACAAGCCCAATAAATACAGGGAAGCAAGAGACCCAGTACTTC. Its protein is CATSPINTGKQETQYF.

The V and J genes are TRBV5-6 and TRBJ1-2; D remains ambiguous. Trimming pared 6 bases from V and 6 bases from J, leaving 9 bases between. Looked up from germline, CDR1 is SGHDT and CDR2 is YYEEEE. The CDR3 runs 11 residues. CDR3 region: CASKRGNGYTF. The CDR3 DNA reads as TGTGCCAGCAAGCGGGGTAATGGCTACACCTTC.